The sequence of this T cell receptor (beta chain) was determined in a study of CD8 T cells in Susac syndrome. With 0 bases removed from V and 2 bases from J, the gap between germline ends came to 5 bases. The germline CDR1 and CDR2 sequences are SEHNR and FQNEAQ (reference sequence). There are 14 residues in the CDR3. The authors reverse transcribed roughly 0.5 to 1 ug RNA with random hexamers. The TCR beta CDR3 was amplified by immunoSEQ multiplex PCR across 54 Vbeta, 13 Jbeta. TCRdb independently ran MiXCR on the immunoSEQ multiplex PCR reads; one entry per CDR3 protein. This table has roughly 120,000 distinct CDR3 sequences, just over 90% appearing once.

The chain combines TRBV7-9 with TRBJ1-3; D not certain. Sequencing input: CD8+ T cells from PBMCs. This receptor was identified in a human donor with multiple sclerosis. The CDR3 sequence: CASSLATPGNTIYF. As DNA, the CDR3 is TGTGCCAGCAGCTTAGCCACACCTGGAAACACCATATATTTT. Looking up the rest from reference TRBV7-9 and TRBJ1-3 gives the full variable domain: DTGVSQNPRHKITKRGQNVTFRCDPISEHNRLYWYRQTLGQGPEFLTYFQNEAQLEKSRLLSDRFSAERPKGSFSTLEIQRTEQGDSAMYLCASSLATPGNTIYFGEGSWLTVV.